This T cell receptor beta chain appears in the sequencing data of a study of glioma-infiltrating T cells (dated by TCRdb to 2016 to 2018). About the study as a whole: TCR alpha- and beta-chain repertoires were sequenced from glioma tissue, non-neoplastic brain tissue and matched peripheral blood mononuclear cells. The paired cohort comprised three low-grade glioma patients, eight or nine primary glioblastoma patients and three non-glioma patients contributing non-neoplastic brain tissue. To measure how far tissue and blood T-cell populations diverged, each tissue-infiltrating repertoire was compared against the peripheral blood repertoire of the same patient.

General study outcomes and caveats: Only a very small number of CDR3 sequences turned up in both tissue and blood, a result put down to high CDR3 diversity combined with limited sampling. VJ-independent divergence between tissue and blood was found to be below expectation in non-neoplastic patients but above expectation in all gliomas, particularly low-grade gliomas. Group comparisons rested on small numbers: three non-neoplastic, three low-grade glioma and eight glioblastoma patients.

In its sample, this clonotype was seen many times. Its antigen target is currently unknown. No base quality information exists; no much larger clone differs at one position. The CDR3 spans 18 residues, from the cysteine through the phenylalanine. Of all the DNA, just the CDR3 is kept, 54 bases in frame from base 1. CDR1 and CDR2, looked up from the germline V gene (reference sequence), are SEHNR and FQNEAQ. The junction shows trimming of 5 bases on V and 0 bases on J, and the gene matches do not reach 11 bases of it. TCR alpha and beta CDR3 regions were amplified with the iRepertoire nested amplicon-rescue multiplex PCR (arm-PCR) platform from RNA. The input for one-step reverse transcription and amplification was about 100-400 ng of either tissue mRNA or PBMC total RNA. Following bead purification, Illumina adapters were added by a secondary multiplex PCR, and the libraries were gel-purified between 200 and 400 bp. Demultiplexing relied on internal 6-nucleotide barcodes carried by the libraries. Libraries were sequenced on an Illumina MiSeq with 2x220 or 2x250 nucleotide paired-end reads. Concerning the study's data processing: Paired reads were merged using FLASH 1.2.11 and aligned with BWA-MEM to the GRCh37 human genome, and TRA and TRB reads were then extracted. V and J assignment used an IMGT-derived reference of cassette sequences and CDR3 motifs that included pseudogenes. Three-frame translation of reads was performed, and productive CDR3s were defined as those with a C...FGXG motif and no stop codons. Unique combinations of V-J cassette pair and CDR3 amino acid sequence were defined as clonotypes. Filtering of reads was based on Hamming distance, with the threshold set by the sequence error rate of each sample in mapped regions. The raw public data were reprocessed by TCRdb itself: fastp quality trimming at Q25, MiXCR clonotype calling, in-frame beta chains only. Merged by CDR3 protein, the rows form single entries marked with the most common genes and DNA. The V and J calls reflect TCRdb's pipeline rather than the authors' work. Across this sample there are fewer than 200,000 distinct CDR3 sequences, with over 30% seen only once. The ten largest clones take up 20% of the sample.

The sequence joins TRBV7-9 to TRBJ2-1, with TRBD1 identical over 9 junction bases. The TCR sequence derives from a human donor with low-grade glioma or glioblastoma, undergoing nonglioma brain surgery, or in good health (not recorded which). The material sequenced was glioma tissue, nonneoplastic brain tissue, or PBMCs (not recorded which). The CDR3 corresponds to CASSPGTGWKSSYNEQFF. The nucleotides are TGTGCCAGCAGCCCAGGGACAGGGTGGAAAAGCTCCTACAATGAGCAGTTCTTC.